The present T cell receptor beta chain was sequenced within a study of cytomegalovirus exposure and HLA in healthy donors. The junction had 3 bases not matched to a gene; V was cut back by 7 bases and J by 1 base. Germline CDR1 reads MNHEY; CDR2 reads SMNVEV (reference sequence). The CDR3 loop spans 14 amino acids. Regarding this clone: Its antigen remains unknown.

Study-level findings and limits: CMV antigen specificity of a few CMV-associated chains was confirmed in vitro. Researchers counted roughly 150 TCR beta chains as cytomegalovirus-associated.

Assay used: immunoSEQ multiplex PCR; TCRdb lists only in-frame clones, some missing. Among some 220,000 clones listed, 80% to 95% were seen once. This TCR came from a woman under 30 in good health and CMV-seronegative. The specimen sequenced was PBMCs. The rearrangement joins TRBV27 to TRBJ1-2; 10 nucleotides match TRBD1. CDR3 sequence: CASTRTGGNYGYTF. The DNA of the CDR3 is TGTGCCAGCACCCGGACAGGGGGTAACTATGGCTACACCTTC.